The 27 T cell receptor beta chains below come from one sample, sequenced in a study of identical twins. MiXCR, run by TCRdb on the 5' RACE reads, gives a single entry per CDR3 protein. The sample records approximately 300,000 distinct CDR3 sequences, 8% to 9.5% being singletons. In addition, the sample was reused for a study of yellow fever vaccine responses in identical twins.

Sequencing was done on a sample of CD8+ T cells sorted from blood. The receptors shown here come from a woman between 18 and 29 years old in good health.

This chain uses TRBV7-9 with TRBJ2-1; no clear D gene. Germline CDR1 and CDR2: SEHNR and FQNEAQ (reference sequence). The CDR3 has 12 residues. Trimming stripped 3 bases from V and 6 bases from J, with 6 bases between. The CDR3 here is CASSFTSNEQFF. The DNA of the CDR3 is TGTGCCAGCAGCTTCACCAGCAATGAGCAGTTCTTC.

This chain uses TRBV24-1 with TRBJ1-2, with no clear D. This CDR3 comprises 13 residues. Germline lookup yields CDR1 KGHDR and CDR2 SFDVKD. Trimming left V 5 bases short and J 2 bases short, with 8 bases between. The CDR3 reads CATSVGVNYGYTF. CDR3 bases: TGTGCCACCAGTGTCGGGGTGAACTATGGCTACACCTTC.

This chain connects TRBV29-1 to TRBJ2-7; possibly TRBD1 for D (6 bases). Germline CDR1 is SQVTM and CDR2 is ANQGSEA. Between the trimmed V and J ends, which lost 0 bases and 0 bases, there was a span of 15 bases. This CDR3 spans 16 amino acids. DNA for the CDR3: TGCAGCGTTGAAGAAGGAGGCAGGGGTCGCTCCTACGAGCAGTACTTC. This sequence encodes CSVEEGGRGRSYEQYF.

The chain employs TRBV7-9 and TRBJ2-5; D possibly corresponds to TRBD2 (5 bases). Germline CDR1 is SEHNR and CDR2 is FQNEAQ (reference sequence). V was cut by 4 bases and J by 5 bases, with 11 bases left in between. The CDR3 contains 13 residues. The CDR3 DNA reads TGTGCCAGCAGCTCGCCGGGATGGGAGACCCAGTACTTC. Translating it yields CASSSPGWETQYF.

The chain uses TRBV11-3 and TRBJ2-7; D remains unclear. Germline V lookup: CDR1 SGHNT, CDR2 YENEEA. V was shortened by 1 base and J by 3 bases, with 13 bases between the two germline ends. The CDR3 runs to 15 residues. CDR3 residues: CASSLVSPNYYEQYF. As DNA, the CDR3 is TGTGCCAGCAGCTTAGTTTCACCCAACTACTACGAGCAGTACTTC.

The rearrangement links TRBV24-1 to TRBJ2-3; TRBD2 might be the D (5 bases). The CDR3 consists of 15 residues. V gave up 4 bases and J gave up 3 bases, with 13 bases separating them. From germline, CDR1 is KGHDR and CDR2 SFDVKD. The CDR3 bases are TGTGCCACCAGTGACGCCTCGAGGGTGACAGATACGCAGTATTTT. It translates to CATSDASRVTDTQYF.

This clonotype was found many times. The V call is TRBV4-2, the J call TRBJ2-2, with D perhaps assigned TRBD1 or TRBD2 (5 bases each). The V and J ends lost 0 bases and 3 bases respectively, with 17 bases between them. The CDR3 totals 18 residues. Germline CDR1 and CDR2: LGHNA and YNFKEQ. The chain's CDR3 is CASSQEPGHLGDTGELFF. CDR3 sequence (DNA): TGTGCCAGCAGCCAAGAACCGGGGCACCTTGGGGACACCGGGGAGCTGTTTTTT.

This clonotype was detected ten times or more. This sequence joins TRBV7-9 and TRBJ2-7; D is unresolved. V was trimmed by 3 bases and J by 5 bases, leaving 17 bases between them. Germline V gives CDR1 SEHNR, CDR2 FQNEAQ (reference sequence). This CDR3 comprises 15 residues. The CDR3 sequence: CASSFSAAGLHEQYF. The CDR3 coding sequence is TGTGCCAGCAGCTTTAGTGCGGCCGGCCTACACGAGCAGTACTTC.

This chain links TRBV9 with TRBJ2-7; 7 bases match TRBD1. With V trimmed by 2 bases and J by 3 bases, 5 bases remained unmatched. Germline CDR1 SGDLS, CDR2 YYNGEE. This CDR3 has 14 residues. CDR3 in DNA: TGTGCCAGCAGCGTTGGGACAGACTTCTACGAGCAGTACTTC. Translation gives CASSVGTDFYEQYF. Variable domain in full (rest from reference TRBV9 and TRBJ2-7): DSGVTQTPKHLITATGQRVTLRCSPRSGDLSVYWYQQSLDQGLQFLIQYYNGEERAKGNILERFSAQQFPDLHSELNLSSLELGDSALYFCASSVGTDFYEQYFGPGTRLTVT.

This clonotype was observed a handful of times. V gene TRBV20-1 combines with J gene TRBJ2-7; D may be TRBD2 (6 bases). Trimming removed 0 bases at V and 4 bases at J, with 13 bases between. CDR3 length: 14 residues. Germline V gene data show CDR1 as DFQATT and CDR2 as SNEGSKA (reference sequence). The CDR3 DNA is TGCAGTGCTAGAGATTTGGGACTGGGGTACGAGCAGTACTTC. Protein: CSARDLGLGYEQYF.

V gene TRBV28 combines with J gene TRBJ1-5, with D perhaps TRBD1 (5 bases). Germline V CDR1 and CDR2: MDHEN, SYDVKM. There are 14 residues in the CDR3. With 6 bases removed from V and 7 bases from J, the gap between germline ends came to 16 bases. In DNA, the CDR3 is TGTGCCAGCAGCTCCGTGGAGGGGAGCCAGCCCCAGCATTTT. Its protein product is CASSSVEGSQPQHF.

The rearrangement joins TRBV9 to TRBJ2-7; D uncertain. The CDR3 sequence is 13 residues long. Per germline, CDR1 SGDLS and CDR2 YYNGEE. The ends were cut back, 0 bases at V and 4 bases at J, with 8 bases in the middle. DNA of the CDR3: TGTGCCAGCAGCGTAGGTCCCCCTTACGAGCAGTACTTC. It codes for CASSVGPPYEQYF.

The gene calls are TRBV12-5 and TRBJ2-1; 12 nucleotides align to TRBD2. This CDR3 spans 16 amino acids. Germline CDR1 reads LGHNT; CDR2 reads FRNRAP. V dropped 0 bases and J dropped 9; count of bases not matched to a gene: 6. Here the CDR3 reads CASGLVGTSGFFEQFF. CDR3 in DNA: TGTGCTAGTGGTTTGGTCGGGACTAGCGGGTTTTTTGAGCAGTTCTTC.

This clonotype was counted many times. This chain connects TRBV28 to TRBJ2-7, with TRBD1 matching over 7 bases. This CDR3 contains 13 residues. Losses at the gene ends were 8 bases for V and 2 bases for J; bases not matched to a gene: 6. Germline loops: CDR1 MDHEN, CDR2 SYDVKM. CDR3: CASATGTAYEQYF. CDR3 nucleotides: TGTGCCAGCGCAACCGGGACAGCCTACGAGCAGTACTTC. Using reference TRBV28 and TRBJ2-7 for the parts outside the CDR3, the full variable domain is DVKVTQSSRYLVKRTGEKVFLECVQDMDHENMFWYRQDPGLGLRLIYFSYDVKMKEKGDIPEGYSVSREKKERFSLILESASTNQTSMYLCASATGTAYEQYFGPGTRLTVT.

This clonotype came up a few times. The chain combines TRBV20-1 with TRBJ1-4; D unclear. The CDR3 consists of 13 residues. Trimming stripped 4 bases from V and 8 bases from J, with 14 bases between. The germline gives CDR1 DFQATT, CDR2 SNEGSKA (reference sequence). The CDR3 is CSATGGVREKLFF. DNA of the CDR3: TGCAGTGCTACCGGAGGAGTAAGGGAAAAACTGTTTTTT.

V and J are TRBV27 and TRBJ2-3; 7 positions agree with TRBD2. The CDR3 runs 16 residues. Trimming took 2 bases from V and 2 from J; bases not matched to a gene: 7. CDR1 is MNHEY and CDR2 is SMNVEV in the germline V gene (reference sequence). Here the CDR3 DNA reads TGTGCCAGCAGTTTAGGGCGGGGGAGACTCACAGATACGCAGTATTTT. This encodes CASSLGRGRLTDTQYF.

The sample holds many counts of this clonotype. The chain couples TRBV29-1 to TRBJ2-3; TRBD2 agrees at 11 bases. The J segment lost 5 bases and the V segment lost 0 bases, leaving 1 base of the junction unmatched. CDR1 and CDR2 (germline): SQVTM, ANQGSEA. The CDR3 extends over 14 amino acids. The CDR3 reads CSVEELAGVDTQYF. In nucleotides, the CDR3 is TGCAGCGTTGAAGAACTAGCGGGAGTAGATACGCAGTATTTT.

J is TRBJ2-7 and V is TRBV4-1; the match to TRBD2 covers 10 bases. The CDR3 extends over 15 amino acids. Looked up from germline, CDR1 is MGHRA and CDR2 is YSYEKL. V lost 4 bases, J lost 5 bases, and 8 bases stayed unmatched. The DNA of the CDR3 is TGCGCCAGCAGCCCGCGGACTAGCGGTCCGCACGAGCAGTACTTC. Its translation: CASSPRTSGPHEQYF.

The table lists this clonotype with many counts. The V and J genes are TRBV12-3 or TRBV12-4 and TRBJ2-7; D is unresolved. The CDR3 covers 13 residues. Deletions cut 3 bases from V and 0 bases from J, with 6 bases between. The CDR3 is CASSFVDSYEQYF. CDR3 sequence (DNA): TGTGCCAGCAGTTTCGTAGACTCCTACGAGCAGTACTTC.

This clonotype has a handful of counts. V gene TRBV15 combines with J gene TRBJ2-1; TRBD2 agrees at 7 bases. The J segment lost 4 bases and the V segment lost 5 bases, leaving 14 bases of the junction unmatched. CDR1 and CDR2 (germline): LNHNV, YYDKDF (reference sequence). CDR3 length: 17 residues. CDR3 nucleotides: TGTGCCACCAGCGAACGCCGGGGAGGGATAAAGTACAATGAGCAGTTCTTC. It encodes CATSERRGGIKYNEQFF.

This clonotype was counted many times. V gene TRBV7-2 combines with J gene TRBJ2-7, with D unclear. CDR3 size: 11 residues. Germline values: CDR1 SGHTA, CDR2 FQGNSA. V dropped 9 bases and J dropped 6 bases, with 12 bases sitting between them. DNA of the CDR3: TGTGCCAGAGTAAAGGGCAGCGAGCAGTACTTC. Amino acids: CARVKGSEQYF.

This clonotype has more than one count but fewer than ten. This chain uses TRBV7-9 with TRBJ1-1; no definite D call. The CDR3 consists of 14 residues. V was trimmed by 6 bases and J by 1 base, leaving 12 bases between them. Germline CDR1 and CDR2: SEHNR and FQNEAQ (reference sequence). CDR3 nucleotide sequence: TGTGCCAGCAGACCAGCCACGGGGAACACTGAAGCTTTCTTT. This sequence encodes CASRPATGNTEAFF.

The V call is TRBV15, the J call TRBJ2-5; D not resolved. The CDR3 length is 13 residues. Per the germline V gene, CDR1 is LNHNV and CDR2 is YYDKDF (reference sequence). Trimming shortened V by 5 bases and J by 5 bases, and 12 bases separated the two germline ends. Here the CDR3 DNA reads TGTGCCACCAGCCCCCTCCGCGCCGAGACCCAGTACTTC. Its translation is CATSPLRAETQYF. The variable domain in full, with the rest retrieved from reference TRBV15 and TRBJ2-5, is DAMVIQNPRYQVTQFGKPVTLSCSQTLNHNVMYWYQQKSSQAPKLLFHYYDKDFNNEADTPDNFQSRRPNTSFCFLDIRSPGLGDTAMYLCATSPLRAETQYFGPGTRLLVL.

V gene TRBV4-1 combines with J gene TRBJ2-1; D is perhaps TRBD2 (6 bases). Germline V gives CDR1 MGHRA, CDR2 YSYEKL. CDR3 size: 16 residues. The germline V and J ends were trimmed by 3 bases and 6 bases, with 18 bases remaining between them. The CDR3: CASSHRGGPLLNEQFF. The CDR3 DNA reads as TGCGCCAGCAGCCACCGCGGAGGGCCTCTCCTCAATGAGCAGTTCTTC.

This clonotype was counted at least ten times. The rearrangement links TRBV20-1 to TRBJ2-3; D may be TRBD1 (5 bases). Trimming left V 0 bases short and J 3 bases short, with 13 bases between. The CDR3 contains 15 residues. Germline CDR1 reads DFQATT; CDR2 reads SNEGSKA (reference sequence). In DNA, the CDR3 is TGCAGTGCTAGAGATTTTACAGGAGAGACAGATACGCAGTATTTT. This sequence encodes CSARDFTGETDTQYF.

This clonotype came up many times. The rearrangement links TRBV28 to TRBJ2-7, with D perhaps matching TRBD1 (6 bases). Trimming removed 2 bases at V and 0 bases at J, with 11 bases between. The CDR3 is 15 residues long. Germline values: CDR1 MDHEN, CDR2 SYDVKM. CDR3 in DNA: TGTGCCAGCAGTTTACAGGGGTCGAACTCCTACGAGCAGTACTTC. This encodes CASSLQGSNSYEQYF.

This clonotype was counted between two and nine times. This chain uses TRBV9 with TRBJ2-7, with D maybe TRBD2 (6 bases). Trimming removed 0 bases at V and 2 bases at J, with 9 bases between. From germline, CDR1 is SGDLS and CDR2 YYNGEE. The CDR3 is 14 residues long. The CDR3 is CASSVGGITYEQYF. Here the CDR3 DNA reads TGTGCCAGCAGCGTAGGCGGGATCACCTACGAGCAGTACTTC.